Listed below are T cell receptor beta chains from one sample, sequenced in a study of blood T cell repertoires in COVID-19. TCRdb keeps only in-frame clones here, not all; method: immunoSEQ multiplex PCR. The table includes some 320,000 clones, approximately 85% detected once. The source material was peripheral blood. The receptors come from a human donor in a cohort sampled during active COVID-19. Each CDR3 is given with its conserved first and last residue. Expanded clones get a size class; other rows say once, few or many, or leave the size out.

length: 17; size: -; V: TRBV19; CDR3: CASSIGFTGTSGNTIYF
length: 12; size: few; V: TRBV2; CDR3: CSSGWGDQPQHF
length: 14; size: -; V: TRBV9; CDR3: CASSERQGSTEAFF
length: 15; size: -; V: TRBV4-1; CDR3: CASSQNERGGHTQYF
length: 11; size: -; V: TRBV19; CDR3: CASSQERVHTF
length: 14; size: -; V: TRBV27; CDR3: CASSLRVEGDTQYF
length: 12; size: -; V: TRBV19; CDR3: CAAQGVGGELFF
length: 13; size: -; V: TRBV5-1; CDR3: CASSLELTGELFF
length: 12; size: -; V: TRBV7-9; CDR3: CASRQAITEAFF
length: 14; size: -; V: TRBV9; CDR3: CASSVATMNTEAFF
length: 16; size: few; V: TRBV7-2; CDR3: CASSLTPGQNTGELFF
length: 13; size: -; V: TRBV10-3; CDR3: CAISGSSSSPLHF
length: 14; size: -; V: TRBV5-4; CDR3: CASSSHRENTEAFF
length: 15; size: -; V: TRBV24-1; CDR3: CATSDPGTGGNEQYF
length: 14; size: -; V: TRBV2; CDR3: CASRQAGNTDTQYF
length: 14; size: -; V: TRBV29-1; CDR3: CSVATGSSNQPQHF
length: 16; size: -; V: TRBV11-1; CDR3: CASSPVRQGPGETQYF
length: 15; size: -; V: TRBV24-1; CDR3: CATSDLNRGVETQYF
length: 15; size: -; V: TRBV7-9; CDR3: CASSPGRQTFYEQYF
length: 16; size: -; V: TRBV5-1; CDR3: CASSLVTGLLADTQYF
length: 13; size: -; V: TRBV6-4; CDR3: CASRGDRNSPLHF
length: 14; size: few; V: TRBV4-1; CDR3: CASSQQGLGEKLFF
length: 14; size: -; V: TRBV4-1; CDR3: CASSQDRGIEKLFF
length: 13; size: -; V: TRBV5-1; CDR3: CASEASNTGELFF
length: 11; size: -; V: TRBV20-1; CDR3: CSARWESGYTF
length: 13; size: -; V: TRBV5-4; CDR3: CASSWGRGNGYTF
length: 17; size: -; V: TRBV13; CDR3: CASSSLRLAGNRGEQFF
length: 14; size: -; V: TRBV3-1/TRBV3-2; CDR3: CASSQLTGRTGYTF
length: 11; size: -; V: TRBV24-1; CDR3: CATEEGNIQYF
length: 13; size: -; V: TRBV12-3/TRBV12-4; CDR3: CASSFGGLSGYTF
length: 13; size: -; V: TRBV12-5; CDR3: CASGLGENNEQFF
length: 14; size: -; V: TRBV5-6; CDR3: CASSLLPGIVEAFF
length: 16; size: -; V: TRBV2; CDR3: CASSEALRGHYHGYTF
length: 16; size: -; V: TRBV6-5; CDR3: CASSYWAGGGNTEAFF
length: 13; size: -; V: TRBV6-5; CDR3: CASSLQGWGGYTF
length: 13; size: -; V: TRBV30; CDR3: CAWDEQGTGELFF
length: 15; size: -; V: TRBV6-5; CDR3: CASSRLGLQNEKLFF
length: 14; size: few; V: TRBV7-9; CDR3: CASSVTAPGTEAFF
length: 13; size: -; V: TRBV29-1; CDR3: CSVGGQGNQPQHF
length: 13; size: -; V: TRBV6-5; CDR3: CASSQTETYEQYF
length: 13; size: many; V: TRBV12-5; CDR3: CASGLQGGETQYF
length: 16; size: -; V: TRBV2; CDR3: CASSGTANRGSGELFF